The clone carrying this T cell receptor beta chain has just a few counts. Its cognate antigen is unknown. The data originate from a study of beta chain features in type 1 diabetes. Study-level results: HLA influence on TCRB rearrangement stayed unresolved here.

The entirety of the isolated RNA underwent reverse transcription, so expressed TCRB transcripts were sequenced. Each sample of naive, central memory or regulatory T cells had, on average, roughly 3.6 million reads. Sequencing was performed with immunoSEQ multiplex PCR; in TCRdb, only in-frame clones are kept and a portion is missing. Of about 620,000 clones listed, less than 20% are singletons. Donors underwent one heparinised blood draw, 100 to 150 mL on average. CD45RO/CCR7/CD25/CD127/CD95/CD27 separated CD4+ naive, central memory, regulatory and stem cell-like memory cells by sorting. The CDR3 has 15 amino acids. V gave up 0 bases and J gave up 7 bases, with 17 bases separating them. Germline V gene lookup returns CDR1 SGHRS and CDR2 YFSETQ.

V gene TRBV5-1 combines with J gene TRBJ2-7, with D maybe TRBD1 (6 bases). The sample consisted of naive CD4+ T cells from blood. This clonotype was sampled from a man younger than 35 in good health. The CDR3 nucleotides are TGCGCCAGCAGCTTGGCGGGGACACCGGTCTTAGAGCAGTACTTC. Translating it yields CASSLAGTPVLEQYF.